These T cell receptor beta chains were read from a single sample in a study of T cell repertoires in cytomegalovirus infection. These receptors are not linked to any known antigen. MiXCR, applied by TCRdb to the reads, yields one record per CDR3 protein. The sample carries about half a million distinct CDR3 sequences, roughly 43% recorded once. The material sequenced was cultured PBMCs, taken from culture after CMV antigen stimulation. The source of these receptors is a human donor in good health (CMV status not recorded). Some clones in this sample may be carry-over from other donors' samples. CDR3s include the opening cysteine and the closing phenylalanine or tryptophan. The D gene is left open where the match is weak. Expanded clones get a size class; other rows say once, few or many, or leave the size out.

DNA: TGTGCCAGCAGCCCCCCGGACAGACCAAACACCGGGGAGCTGTTTTTT
CDR3: CASSPPDRPNTGELFF
D: .
size: .
V: TRBV7-3
J: TRBJ2-2

DNA: TGTGCCATCAGAGACCAGGGGGACGCATTCTATGGCTACACCTTC
CDR3: CAIRDQGDAFYGYTF
D: TRBD1
size: .
V: TRBV12-3/TRBV12-4
J: TRBJ1-2

DNA: TGTGCCAGCAGCTTAATTCATGGGACCCCTAGGGCAGATACGCAGTATTTT
CDR3: CASSLIHGTPRADTQYF
D: .
size: .
V: TRBV7-7
J: TRBJ2-3

DNA: TGCGCCAGCAGCGTCGGGACAGGGATCTACGAGCAGTACTTC
CDR3: CASSVGTGIYEQYF
D: TRBD1
size: .
V: TRBV5-1
J: TRBJ2-7

DNA: TGTGCCAGCATGGGGCCTGGAGCTGTTCAGCCCCAGCATTTT
CDR3: CASMGPGAVQPQHF
D: .
size: .
V: TRBV6-1
J: TRBJ1-5

DNA: TGTGCCAGCAGCTCCCTAGACAGGGGGAGGAATGAGCAGTTCTTC
CDR3: CASSSLDRGRNEQFF
D: TRBD1
size: .
V: TRBV7-2
J: TRBJ2-1

DNA: TGTGCCAGCAGTACAATTCCTATAGGACCGCCGGTTCACGAGCAGTACTTC
CDR3: CASSTIPIGPPVHEQYF
D: .
size: .
V: TRBV6-2/TRBV6-3
J: TRBJ2-7

DNA: TGTGCCAGCGGGACAGACAGAAACATTCAGTACTTC
CDR3: CASGTDRNIQYF
D: TRBD1
size: once
V: TRBV6-2/TRBV6-3
J: TRBJ2-4

DNA: TGTGCCAGCAGCCAAGGCCGCCGTCCCGTCGATACGCAGTATTTT
CDR3: CASSQGRRPVDTQYF
D: .
size: .
V: TRBV14
J: TRBJ2-3

DNA: TGTGCCAGCAGCTTATTGACGGGAAGGAACGAGCAGTACTTC
CDR3: CASSLLTGRNEQYF
D: .
size: .
V: TRBV7-6
J: TRBJ2-7

DNA: TGTGCCAGCAGCCCCGGGACAGGGGAGGCCAGCACCGGGGAGCTGTTTTTT
CDR3: CASSPGTGEASTGELFF
D: TRBD1
size: .
V: TRBV11-2
J: TRBJ2-2

DNA: TGTGCCAGCAGCTTGCAATCGGGGGTGAGGACTGAAGCTTTCTTT
CDR3: CASSLQSGVRTEAFF
D: .
size: .
V: TRBV7-2
J: TRBJ1-1

DNA: TGCAGTGCTAGGGATGGGGGAAACGAGCAGTACTTC
CDR3: CSARDGGNEQYF
D: .
size: .
V: TRBV20-1
J: TRBJ2-7

DNA: TGTGCCATCACGCGCTCCTATAATTCACCCCTCCACTTT
CDR3: CAITRSYNSPLHF
D: .
size: .
V: TRBV10-3
J: TRBJ1-6

DNA: TGTGCCAGCAGTCAATTTCAGGGGAATGCGGAGACCCAGTACTTC
CDR3: CASSQFQGNAETQYF
D: .
size: .
V: TRBV7-2
J: TRBJ2-5

DNA: TGTGCCAGCAGCTCCCAGACTAGCGGCTCCTACGAGCAGTACTTC
CDR3: CASSSQTSGSYEQYF
D: TRBD2
size: .
V: TRBV7-9
J: TRBJ2-7

DNA: TGCGCCAGCAGCTTGAGGCTCACCGGGGAGCTGTTTTTT
CDR3: CASSLRLTGELFF
D: .
size: .
V: TRBV5-1
J: TRBJ2-2

DNA: TGTGCCAGCAGCTTAGAAGGACTAGCGGGGGGCCGCAATGAGCAGTTCTTC
CDR3: CASSLEGLAGGRNEQFF
D: TRBD2
size: few
V: TRBV7-2
J: TRBJ2-1

DNA: TGTGCCAGCAGTCAGGTGGCGGGACACATCCAAGAGACCCAGTACTTC
CDR3: CASSQVAGHIQETQYF
D: .
size: .
V: TRBV28
J: TRBJ2-5

DNA: TGTGCCAGCAGCTTAGCCGTGGGGGCGGGTGGAAACACCATATATTTT
CDR3: CASSLAVGAGGNTIYF
D: .
size: .
V: TRBV7-8
J: TRBJ1-3

DNA: TGTGCCACCAGCAGACGAGGGGGATTCGCGAACGCCGAGCAGTACTTC
CDR3: CATSRRGGFANAEQYF
D: .
size: .
V: TRBV15
J: TRBJ2-7

DNA: TGTGCCAGCACCACGGGCTGGGGGGCTTACAATGAGCAGTTCTTC
CDR3: CASTTGWGAYNEQFF
D: .
size: few
V: TRBV12-3/TRBV12-4
J: TRBJ2-1